The source of this T cell receptor beta chain is a study of blood T cells in healthy people across ages. Combining a sample-barcoded 5' primer with a J-beta primer mix, a second PCR ran for 7 to 11 cycles. From each sample, at least 2.5 million paired-end reads containing CDR3 were obtained. TCRdb analysed the 5' RACE reads with MiXCR anew, one entry per CDR3 protein. Here the sample spans fewer than 950,000 distinct CDR3 sequences, roughly 40% being singletons. Donors were healthy Caucasian individuals from Russia aged about 6 to 95. CDR1 DFQATT and CDR2 SNEGSKA come from the germline V gene (reference sequence). The CDR3 has 14 amino acids.

This sequence was found in a man aged 18 to 35 in good health. The sample was blood. The chain joins TRBV20-1 to TRBJ2-7; the match to TRBD1 covers 8 bases. The DNA end favors TRBJ2-5, so the J call may be wrong. CDR3 region: CSASSRGQEETQYF. The CDR3 DNA reads as TGCAGTGCTAGTAGCAGGGGGCAAGAGGAGACCCAGTACTTC.